One sample yielded the 2 T cell receptor beta chains listed below, sequenced in a study of T-cell memory formation after mild COVID-19. TCRdb reprocessed the 5' RACE reads with MiXCR, giving one entry per CDR3 protein. This repertoire shows about 280,000 distinct CDR3 sequences, 8.2% found once; its top ten account for approximately 23%. Sample: PBMCs or a T cell subset sorted from them (not recorded which). These receptors all stem from a young man who had mild COVID-19 (a few samples of this study predate the infection). Cell type and time point are not known.

Only a few counts were recorded for this clonotype. In DNA form, the CDR3 reads TGTGCCAGCAGCTCCCTGGCGGGGGGGTTCAATACGCAGTATTTT. This gives the protein CASSSLAGGFNTQYF. The rearrangement joins TRBV7-6 to TRBJ2-3, with 9 nucleotides matching TRBD2. The CDR3 has 15 amino acids. CDR1 SGHVS and CDR2 FNYEAQ come from the germline V gene. J was trimmed by 7 bases and V by 4 bases; bases with no gene match: 9.

This clonotype came up a few times. The chain is built from TRBV24-1 and TRBJ2-3, with TRBD2 matching over 15 bases. This CDR3 region has 15 residues. V gave up 10 bases and J gave up 2 bases; unmatched junction bases: 3. The germline CDR1 and CDR2 sequences are KGHDR and SFDVKD. The CDR3 DNA sequence: TGTGCCACGGGGACTAGCGGGGGGTCCACAGATACGCAGTATTTT. Protein sequence: CATGTSGGSTDTQYF.